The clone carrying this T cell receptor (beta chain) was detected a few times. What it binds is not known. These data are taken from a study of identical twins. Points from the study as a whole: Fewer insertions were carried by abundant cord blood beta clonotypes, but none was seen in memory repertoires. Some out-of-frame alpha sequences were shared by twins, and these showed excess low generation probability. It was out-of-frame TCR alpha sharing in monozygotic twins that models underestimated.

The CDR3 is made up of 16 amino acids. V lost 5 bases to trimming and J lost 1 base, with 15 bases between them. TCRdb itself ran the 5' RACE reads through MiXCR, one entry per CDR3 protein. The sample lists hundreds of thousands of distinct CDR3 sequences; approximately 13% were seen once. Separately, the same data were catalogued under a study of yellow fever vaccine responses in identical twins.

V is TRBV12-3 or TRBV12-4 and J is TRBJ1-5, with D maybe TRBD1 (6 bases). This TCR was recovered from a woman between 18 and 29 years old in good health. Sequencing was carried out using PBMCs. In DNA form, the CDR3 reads TGTGCCAGCAGTCAAGGACAGTGGTCGAGCAATCAGCCCCAGCATTTT. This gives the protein CASSQGQWSSNQPQHF.